This entry lists 18 T cell receptor beta chains sequenced from one sample in a study of CD8+ T cells in alopecia areata. In each case, RNA was isolated and then reverse transcribed into cDNA as the sequencing template. Profiling relied on immunoSEQ multiplex PCR, and the TCRdb table lists in-frame clones only, not all of them. The sample has around 250,000 clones, 65% to 70% seen once; the top ten hold 1.2%. Source: CD4+ T cells sorted from blood, taken at week 0. These receptors all come from a human donor with alopecia areata.

This clone was picked up a small number of times. This chain uses TRBV5-1 with TRBJ1-2; 7 bases map to TRBD1. The V and J ends lost 4 bases and 6 bases, in that order; junction bases with no gene match: 6. The CDR3 extends over 13 amino acids. The V gene's germline CDR1 is SGHRS and CDR2 YFSETQ. In DNA form, the CDR3 reads TGCGCCAGCAGCCCAGGGGGAGTTGATGGCTACACCTTC. Translation: CASSPGGVDGYTF.

CDR3 in amino acids: CASSDTRGSGNEQFF. The CDR3 DNA follows: TGTGCCAGCAGTGATACACGGGGCTCAGGGAATGAGCAGTTCTTC. This chain uses TRBV2 with TRBJ2-1; tentatively, D is TRBD1 or TRBD2 (5 bases each). Germline-derived CDR1 and CDR2 are SNHLY and FYNNEI. This CDR3 region has 15 residues. Trimming left V 3 bases short and J 7 bases short, with 16 bases between.

This clone appeared a few times. The V and J genes are TRBV6-5 and TRBJ2-7; 8 positions match TRBD1. The germline CDR1 and CDR2 sequences are MNHEY and SVGAGI. This CDR3 is 14 amino acids long. The junction had 10 bases not matched to a gene; V was cut back by 5 bases and J by 7 bases. CDR3 loop: CASSPDRGGDEQYF. Here the CDR3 DNA reads TGTGCCAGCAGTCCCGACAGGGGAGGAGATGAGCAGTACTTC.

This clone has a single count. J is TRBJ1-2 and V is TRBV6-5, with D unresolved. V was shortened by 2 bases and J by 4 bases, with 8 bases between the two germline ends. Per germline, CDR1 MNHEY and CDR2 SVGAGI. The CDR3 length is 13 residues. This chain's CDR3 is CASSYVPFYGYTF. The CDR3 DNA reads TGTGCCAGCAGTTACGTCCCCTTCTATGGCTACACCTTC.

This CDR3 is CSVARFQETQYF. CDR3 DNA sequence: TGCAGCGTTGCTAGGTTTCAAGAGACCCAGTACTTC. The J gene is TRBJ2-5, the V gene TRBV29-1, with D unresolved. The CDR3 runs 12 residues. The V gene lost 4 bases and the J gene lost 2 bases, with 8 bases spanning the gap. CDR1 is SQVTM and CDR2 is ANQGSEA in the germline V gene.

CDR3 DNA: TGTGCCACCAGCAGGAGGGGACTCTCTGGAAACACCATATATTTT. Its translation is CATSRRGLSGNTIYF. The V call is TRBV15, the J call TRBJ1-3; possibly TRBD1 for D (5 bases). Trimming took 3 bases from V and 0 from J, leaving 9 bases between them. The germline V gene encodes CDR1 LNHNV and CDR2 YYDKDF (reference sequence). The CDR3 loop spans 15 amino acids.

This clone occurred a few times. The CDR3, as DNA: TGTGCCAGCATGCCCGACCGCGATCTTTACAATGAGCAGTTCTTC. Its translation is CASMPDRDLYNEQFF. The chain recombines TRBV27 with TRBJ2-1, with D unresolved. CDR3 length equals 15 residues. V was pared by 7 bases and J by 4 bases, with 17 bases between. From germline, CDR1 is MNHEY and CDR2 SMNVEV (reference sequence).

The chain uses TRBV6-5 and TRBJ1-6; possible D gene TRBD1, 6 bases. This CDR3 region has 15 residues. Trimming took off 3 bases at V and 7 bases at J, with 13 bases between the two ends. CDR1 is MNHEY, CDR2 SVGAGI, per germline. The CDR3 DNA is TGTGCCAGCAGTTATTGGGACATAGAGAATTCACCCCTCCACTTT. This codes for CASSYWDIENSPLHF.

V gene TRBV28 combines with J gene TRBJ2-7; D unclear. This CDR3 is 15 amino acids long. Trimming shortened V by 4 bases and J by 3 bases, and 16 bases separated the two germline ends. Per the germline V gene, CDR1 is MDHEN and CDR2 is SYDVKM. CDR3 nucleotide sequence: TGTGCCAGCAGTTCACGACACCTGAGCCACTACGAGCAGTACTTC. This codes for CASSSRHLSHYEQYF.

The chain recombines TRBV10-3 with TRBJ1-1; D unresolved. Germline lookup yields CDR1 ENHRY and CDR2 SYGVKD. This CDR3 is 14 amino acids long. The V end lost 3 bases, the J end lost 11 bases, and 19 bases lay between the germline ends. The CDR3 here is CAISDYGPERWAFF. The CDR3 nucleotides are TGTGCCATCAGTGACTATGGGCCGGAAAGATGGGCTTTCTTT.

This clone showed up just a few times. The V gene is TRBV7-9, the J gene TRBJ1-2; TRBD1 matches 7 bases. The CDR3 loop spans 16 amino acids. CDR1 and CDR2 from the germline V gene are SEHNR and FQNEAQ (reference sequence). V was clipped by 3 bases and J by 7 bases; unmatched bases: 14. CDR3 amino acids: CASSFDSDRSPSGYTF. The DNA of the CDR3 is TGTGCCAGCAGCTTCGATTCGGACAGGAGCCCCTCTGGCTACACCTTC. Drawing the rest from reference TRBV7-9 and TRBJ1-2, the complete variable domain is DTGVSQNPRHKITKRGQNVTFRCDPISEHNRLYWYRQTLGQGPEFLTYFQNEAQLEKSRLLSDRFSAERPKGSFSTLEIQRTEQGDSAMYLCASSFDSDRSPSGYTFGSGTRLTVV.

This chain joins TRBV30 and TRBJ1-2; TRBD1 is a possible D gene (5 bases). Per the germline V gene, CDR1 is GTSNPN and CDR2 is SVGIG (reference sequence). The CDR3 totals 10 residues. The ends were cut back, 6 bases at V and 8 bases at J, with 10 bases in the middle. CDR3 sequence (DNA): TGTGCCTGTAAAGGGGCAGGCTACACCTTC. Translated: CACKGAGYTF.

This CDR3 is CASGLGLQPQHF. The CDR3 region has the DNA TGTGCCAGCGGGCTCGGATTGCAGCCCCAGCATTTT. The chain uses TRBV2 and TRBJ1-5; no definite D call. The CDR3 length is 12 residues. The germline V gene has CDR1 SNHLY and CDR2 FYNNEI. The V gene lost 8 bases and the J gene lost 7 bases, with 12 bases spanning the gap.

This clone was counted between two and nine times. V is TRBV29-1 and J is TRBJ2-7; no firm D call. The ends were cut back, 8 bases at V and 1 base at J, with 12 bases in the middle. This CDR3 region has 12 residues. From germline, CDR1 is SQVTM and CDR2 ANQGSEA. This CDR3 is CSTSDGSYEQYF. Here the CDR3 DNA reads TGCAGCACTTCGGACGGATCCTACGAGCAGTACTTC.

Remarks on this clone: The sample carries other DNA sequences with the same CDR3. The genes are TRBV18 and TRBJ1-1; D unresolved. Germline CDR1 reads KGHSH; CDR2 reads LQKENI. The CDR3 spans 13 residues. Deletions cut 2 bases from V and 1 base from J, with 5 bases between. For the CDR3, the DNA is TGTGCCAGCTCACCAATTCAGAACACTGAAGCTTTCTTT. It codes for CASSPIQNTEAFF.

The chain has TRBV30 and TRBJ2-3; unclear D gene. From germline, CDR1 is GTSNPN and CDR2 SVGIG (reference sequence). This CDR3 region has 11 residues. V was trimmed by 1 base and J by 6 bases, leaving 5 bases between them. CDR3 amino acids: CAWSGKDTQYF. CDR3 nucleotides: TGTGCCTGGAGTGGTAAGGATACGCAGTATTTT.

The chain links TRBV7-8 to TRBJ1-5, with D perhaps TRBD1 (5 bases). The V end lost 5 bases, the J end lost 7 bases, and 18 bases lay between the germline ends. The CDR3 covers 15 residues. Germline values: CDR1 SGHVS, CDR2 FQNEAQ. This CDR3 reads CASSPVLGGGQPQHF. In DNA, the CDR3 is TGTGCCAGCAGCCCCGTACTGGGGGGAGGCCAGCCCCAGCATTTT.

The rearrangement links TRBV9 to TRBJ2-5; no definite D call. The CDR3 loop spans 14 amino acids. The V gene's germline CDR1 is SGDLS and CDR2 YYNGEE. The V gene lost 0 bases and the J gene lost 5 bases, with 11 bases spanning the gap. The CDR3 reads CASSVDGMGETQYF. The CDR3 DNA sequence: TGTGCCAGCAGCGTAGATGGGATGGGGGAGACCCAGTACTTC.